This note documents a single T cell receptor (beta chain) sequence. Its antigen is still unknown. This sample stems from a study of cytomegalovirus exposure and HLA in healthy donors. General study points: Across donors, presence/absence analyses took sequencing depth to be roughly uniform. Within an earlier analysis, most TCR beta V segments proved productive either about 87% or about 30% of the time. Versus the approximately 700-donor mean, an Asian-associated ancestry cluster reportedly showed fewer N-insertions in a later analysis.

These donors counted as nominally healthy when sampled, but unrecorded immune exposures were likely. Germline values: CDR1 SGHNT, CDR2 YENEEA. With 4 bases clipped from V and 1 base from J, the junction kept 9 bases outside the gene matches. The length of the CDR3 is 17 residues. Researchers ran the PCR with 60 Vbeta and 13 Jbeta primers. The protocol was immunoSEQ multiplex PCR, while the TCRdb copy is restricted to in-frame clones and leaves out a portion. The profile covers under 200,000 clones, with 79% appearing a single time and roughly 0.64% taken by the ten largest. The V call is TRBV11-3, the J call TRBJ2-5; 10 nucleotides agree with TRBD2. Sequenced sample: PBMCs. This clonotype originated in a middle-aged woman in good health and CMV-seronegative. The CDR3 spells CASSSTSGLALQETQYF. Here the CDR3 DNA reads TGTGCCAGCAGCTCCACATCGGGACTAGCGCTCCAAGAGACCCAGTACTTC.